Described below is a single T cell receptor beta chain sequence and its context. CDR1 is LNHDA, CDR2 SQIVND, per germline (reference sequence). V dropped 4 bases and J dropped 1 base, with 10 bases sitting between them. This CDR3 region has 14 residues. This entry is derived from a study of cytomegalovirus exposure and HLA in healthy donors. The PCR contained 60 Vbeta and 13 Jbeta primers. The protocol was immunoSEQ multiplex PCR, while the TCRdb copy is restricted to in-frame clones and leaves out a portion. The sample has tens of thousands of clones, about four fifths seen once. The genes are TRBV19 and TRBJ1-1; D is unclear. Source material: PBMCs. This TCR was sampled from a woman aged 25 to 45 in good health and CMV-seronegative. CDR3 sequence (DNA): TGTGCCAGTAGTAAAGGCGGGAGGAACACTGAAGCTTTCTTT. This gives the protein CASSKGGRNTEAFF.